The rows below give T cell receptor beta chains drawn from one sample of a study of T cells in Graves' hyperthyroidism and ophthalmopathy. TCRdb passed the multiplex PCR reads through MiXCR, listing each CDR3 protein once. The repertoire holds a few hundred thousand distinct CDR3 sequences, with around 15% as singletons. Specimen: blood. The receptors here all came from a woman in her 40s with Graves' ophthalmopathy. Both conserved end residues are part of each CDR3. A D gene is named only where the DNA matches it firmly. Expanded clones get a size class; other rows say once, few or many, or leave the size out.

TGTGCCAGCCTAGCGGGGGGACAAGAGACCCAGTACTTC,CASLAGGQETQYF,TRBD2,TRBV3-1,TRBJ2-5,many
TGTGCCAGCAGCTTAGCCGGGACAGGGCAGAACGAGCAGTACTTC,CASSLAGTGQNEQYF,TRBD1,TRBV11-2,TRBJ2-7,many
TGTGCCAGCAGCTTGTATCTAGCGGGGGACAATGAGCAGTTCTTC,CASSLYLAGDNEQFF,TRBD2,TRBV5-5,TRBJ2-1,NA
TGTGCCAGCAGTTCCTGGGACAGGGGCGTCGCTAACTATGGCTACACCTTC,CASSSWDRGVANYGYTF,TRBD1,TRBV6-1,TRBJ1-2,many
TGTGCCAGCAGTTCGGCACTCCGGGACAGTGAAGCTTTCTTT,CASSSALRDSEAFF,TRBD1,TRBV28,TRBJ1-1,many
TGTGCCAGCTCACCAAGGCCCGGGACAGGGTTGCCAGATACGCAGTATTTT,CASSPRPGTGLPDTQYF,TRBD1,TRBV18,TRBJ2-3,few
TGTGCCAGTAACGGAGTCAATCAGCCCCAGCATTTT,CASNGVNQPQHF,NA,TRBV19,TRBJ1-5,few
TGCAGCTTCAAGCGGGGGCTTAGCACAGATACGCAGTATTTT,CSFKRGLSTDTQYF,TRBD2,TRBV20-1,TRBJ2-3,many
TGTGCCAGCAGTGGGGAGGGACAGGGAGGGGGCGAGCAGTACTTC,CASSGEGQGGGEQYF,TRBD1,TRBV28,TRBJ2-7,NA
TGTGCCAGCAGTTCCCCAAGGGCAGCCACCGCGAACACCGGGGGGCTGTTTTTT,CASSSPRAATANTGGLFF,NA,TRBV12-3/TRBV12-4,TRBJ2-2,NA
TGCGCCAGCAGCTTTAGTAGCTCCTACAATGAGCAGTTCTTC,CASSFSSSYNEQFF,NA,TRBV5-1,TRBJ2-1,many
TGTGCCAGCAGCTTGCGGACTTCCAGTAGCACAGATACGCAGTATTTT,CASSLRTSSSTDTQYF,NA,TRBV5-4,TRBJ2-3,NA
TGCGCCAGCAGCTACACGACAGGGGAAGCTTTCTTT,CASSYTTGEAFF,TRBD1,TRBV4-1,TRBJ1-1,NA
TGTGCCAGTAGTCCTCAGGACAGAAAAACGGCCTATGGCTACACCTTC,CASSPQDRKTAYGYTF,NA,TRBV19,TRBJ1-2,NA
TGTGCCAGCTCCATGGGACCCCCGGTGGGCTACAATGAGCAGTTCTTC,CASSMGPPVGYNEQFF,NA,TRBV18,TRBJ2-1,many
TGCAGTGCTACCTCGGGGGACCTTGTAACCTACGAGCAGTACTTC,CSATSGDLVTYEQYF,NA,TRBV20-1,TRBJ2-7,NA
TGTGCCAGCAGTGGCCAGGGACAGGGAGTGCACGGTGAGCAGTTCTTC,CASSGQGQGVHGEQFF,TRBD1,TRBV10-3,TRBJ2-1,NA
TGTGCCAGCAGCCGAGGGGGGACAGTTGCGGACTATGGCTACACCTTC,CASSRGGTVADYGYTF,TRBD1,TRBV5-8,TRBJ1-2,few
TGCAGTGCTAGGAAGGCTAGCGGGACCGGTGAGCAGTTCTTC,CSARKASGTGEQFF,TRBD2,TRBV20-1,TRBJ2-1,many
TGCAGTGCCGCAGGGATGATGGGGAACTATGGCTACACCTTC,CSAAGMMGNYGYTF,NA,TRBV20-1,TRBJ1-2,NA
TGTGCCAGCAGTATACGGGGGTCTGGGGCCAACGTCCTGACTTTC,CASSIRGSGANVLTF,NA,TRBV28,TRBJ2-6,many
TGCGCCAGCCCCAATTCCAGCACAGATACGCAGTATTTT,CASPNSSTDTQYF,NA,TRBV5-1,TRBJ2-3,many
TGTGCCAGCTCACCTACGAGAAGGGATCAACTTGGCTACACCTTC,CASSPTRRDQLGYTF,NA,TRBV18,TRBJ1-2,few
TGTGCCAGCAGCCACGCCAAAAACATTCAGTACTTC,CASSHAKNIQYF,NA,TRBV3-1,TRBJ2-4,NA
TGTGCCAGCAGTTACGTCCGTATGGGCTCCTACAATGAGCAGTTCTTC,CASSYVRMGSYNEQFF,NA,TRBV6-2/TRBV6-3,TRBJ2-1,NA
TGTGCCAGCAGTGTTGAGGGCTTGAACACTGAAGCTTTCTTT,CASSVEGLNTEAFF,NA,TRBV2,TRBJ1-1,many
TGTGCCAGCAGCCCACTTAGCGGGAGTCTTTCGGACGAGCAGTACTTC,CASSPLSGSLSDEQYF,TRBD2,TRBV7-8,TRBJ2-7,NA
TGTGCCAGCAACTCAGAGTATAGCAATCAGCCCCAGCATTTT,CASNSEYSNQPQHF,NA,TRBV2,TRBJ1-5,NA
TGTGCCAGCAGTTTAGTCGACAGATCTGGAAACACCATATATTTT,CASSLVDRSGNTIYF,NA,TRBV28,TRBJ1-3,few
TGTGCCAGCAGTTACTCCCAGGGGCCTGCAGATACGCAGTATTTT,CASSYSQGPADTQYF,NA,TRBV6-5,TRBJ2-3,many
TGCGCCAGCAGCATCGGGGGTCTCAATCAGCCCCAGCATTTT,CASSIGGLNQPQHF,NA,TRBV5-1,TRBJ1-5,many
TGTGCCAGCAGTGAAATCCAGGGGGTGAGGGAAAAACTGTTTTTT,CASSEIQGVREKLFF,TRBD1,TRBV2,TRBJ1-4,NA
TGTGCCAGCAGTTTATCGGCGGCGGGATGGGGCTACGAGCAGTACTTC,CASSLSAAGWGYEQYF,NA,TRBV27,TRBJ2-7,few
TGTGCTAGTGGTTTGAGTGCCCAGATGAACACTGAAGCTTTCTTT,CASGLSAQMNTEAFF,NA,TRBV12-5,TRBJ1-1,many
TGTGCCAGCAGCGCTTGGGACCTCTCCTACAATGAGCAGTTCTTC,CASSAWDLSYNEQFF,NA,TRBV7-9,TRBJ2-1,few
TGTGCCAGCAGTCCCCCGGACCGGACAGAGCAGTACTTC,CASSPPDRTEQYF,NA,TRBV28,TRBJ2-7,many
TGTGCCAGCAGCCGGGAAGGGGCCGAGCGATTTAATGAGCAGTTCTTC,CASSREGAERFNEQFF,NA,TRBV3-1,TRBJ2-1,NA
TGCAGTGCTGAAGCCGCTAGCGGGAGCGGCTACGAGCAGTACTTC,CSAEAASGSGYEQYF,TRBD2,TRBV20-1,TRBJ2-7,many
TGTGCCAGTAGTACCCGGGCCGCCCCGAGGAACACTGAAGCTTTCTTT,CASSTRAAPRNTEAFF,NA,TRBV19,TRBJ1-1,few